The rows below give T cell receptor beta chains drawn from one sample of a study of blood T cell repertoires in COVID-19. The repertoire was sequenced with immunoSEQ multiplex PCR; TCRdb's copy has only in-frame clones and lacks some. This table holds about 72,000 clones, about 90% found once. Material: peripheral blood. The receptors were gathered from a human donor in a cohort sampled during active COVID-19. Both conserved end residues are part of each CDR3. Fields, in order: J gene, clone size, D gene, V gene, CDR3 DNA, CDR3 protein. The D gene is left open where the match is weak. Where a row states a size, it is once, few, many or the class of an expanded clone; other rows omit it.

j_gene: TRBJ2-7
abundance: NA
d_gene: TRBD1
v_gene: TRBV7-2
CDR3nt: TGTGCCAGCAGCCCAACTCCGGGACAGGGGAACCACGAGCAGTACTTC
CDR3aa: CASSPTPGQGNHEQYF

j_gene: TRBJ1-1
abundance: NA
d_gene: NA
v_gene: TRBV4-3
CDR3nt: TGCGCCAGCAGCCAAGATTCAGAGAACACTGAAGCTTTCTTT
CDR3aa: CASSQDSENTEAFF

j_gene: TRBJ1-2
abundance: NA
d_gene: TRBD1
v_gene: TRBV7-9
CDR3nt: TGTGCCAGCAGCAAGGGACAGGCGGGGGATGGCTACACCTTC
CDR3aa: CASSKGQAGDGYTF

j_gene: TRBJ2-7
abundance: few
d_gene: TRBD2
v_gene: TRBV28
CDR3nt: TGTGCCAGCAGTGGGAAACCGGGACTAGCCTACGAGCAGTACTTC
CDR3aa: CASSGKPGLAYEQYF

j_gene: TRBJ1-5
abundance: NA
d_gene: TRBD1
v_gene: TRBV6-5
CDR3nt: TGTGCCAGCAGTTACCGGACAGGGTCCGGGCAGCCCCAGCATTTT
CDR3aa: CASSYRTGSGQPQHF

j_gene: TRBJ1-2
abundance: NA
d_gene: NA
v_gene: TRBV3-1/TRBV3-2
CDR3nt: TGTGCCAGCAGCCAAGGTGGCGTCGGGTATGGCTACACCTTC
CDR3aa: CASSQGGVGYGYTF

j_gene: TRBJ2-7
abundance: NA
d_gene: NA
v_gene: TRBV5-1
CDR3nt: TGCGCCAGCAGCGCTGGAGGTGGGGGCGTCTACGAGCAGTACTTC
CDR3aa: CASSAGGGGVYEQYF

j_gene: TRBJ2-6
abundance: once
d_gene: TRBD2
v_gene: TRBV6-2/TRBV6-3
CDR3nt: TGTGCCAGCAGTTACATACGGGGGGGTTACGGGGCCAACGTCCTGACTTTC
CDR3aa: CASSYIRGGYGANVLTF

j_gene: TRBJ2-2
abundance: NA
d_gene: NA
v_gene: TRBV7-2
CDR3nt: TGTGCCACCACCCCACAGAGAACCGCGAACACCGGGGAGCTGTTTTTT
CDR3aa: CATTPQRTANTGELFF

j_gene: TRBJ1-2
abundance: once
d_gene: NA
v_gene: TRBV21-1
CDR3nt: TGTGCCAGCAGCAATTTCCTTTTGGGCTACACCTTC
CDR3aa: CASSNFLLGYTF

j_gene: TRBJ1-3
abundance: NA
d_gene: NA
v_gene: TRBV11-2
CDR3nt: TGTGCCAGCAGCCGGGGGGCAGGGAATGGTGGAAACACCATATATTTT
CDR3aa: CASSRGAGNGGNTIYF

j_gene: TRBJ2-1
abundance: NA
d_gene: NA
v_gene: TRBV5-1
CDR3nt: TGCGCCAGCAGCTTGGGGCACAATGAGCAGTTCTTC
CDR3aa: CASSLGHNEQFF

j_gene: TRBJ1-1
abundance: NA
d_gene: TRBD1
v_gene: TRBV5-1
CDR3nt: TGCGCCAGCAGCCCCAGGACAGGGACGAACACTGAAGCTTTCTTT
CDR3aa: CASSPRTGTNTEAFF

j_gene: TRBJ2-7
abundance: NA
d_gene: NA
v_gene: TRBV27
CDR3nt: TGTGCCAGCAGTCCCGGCAGGGGCTCGCACGAGCAGTACTTC
CDR3aa: CASSPGRGSHEQYF

j_gene: TRBJ2-5
abundance: NA
d_gene: NA
v_gene: TRBV28
CDR3nt: TGTGCCAGCAGTTCAACTGGGGCTTGGGAGACCCAGTACTTC
CDR3aa: CASSSTGAWETQYF

j_gene: TRBJ2-5
abundance: NA
d_gene: TRBD1
v_gene: TRBV14
CDR3nt: TGTGCCAGCAGCCGGAGACCCGGGACAGCGGAGACCCAGTACTTC
CDR3aa: CASSRRPGTAETQYF

j_gene: TRBJ1-1
abundance: NA
d_gene: NA
v_gene: TRBV19
CDR3nt: TGTGCCAGTACTTCGCCAGCGAGGTCGCGAGCTTTCTTT
CDR3aa: CASTSPARSRAFF

j_gene: TRBJ2-7
abundance: NA
d_gene: TRBD1
v_gene: TRBV5-1
CDR3nt: TGCGCCAGCAGCTTGGCCGGGACAGGGGGGTCCTACGAGCAGTACTTC
CDR3aa: CASSLAGTGGSYEQYF

j_gene: TRBJ1-6
abundance: NA
d_gene: NA
v_gene: TRBV7-2
CDR3nt: TGTGCCAGCAGCTTAGGCACAGAGAGTAATTCACCCCTCCACTTT
CDR3aa: CASSLGTESNSPLHF

j_gene: TRBJ1-1
abundance: NA
d_gene: NA
v_gene: TRBV19
CDR3nt: TGTGCCAGTAGTATAGGGGGAGGTGCGAACACTGAAGCTTTCTTT
CDR3aa: CASSIGGGANTEAFF

j_gene: TRBJ2-5
abundance: NA
d_gene: NA
v_gene: TRBV15
CDR3nt: TGTGCCACCAGCAGAGGCAGGGTGGAGACCCAGTACTTC
CDR3aa: CATSRGRVETQYF

j_gene: TRBJ2-5
abundance: NA
d_gene: TRBD1
v_gene: TRBV7-9
CDR3nt: TGTGCCAGCAGCTCCCGGGACAGGGGACAAGAGACCCAGTACTTC
CDR3aa: CASSSRDRGQETQYF

j_gene: TRBJ2-7
abundance: NA
d_gene: NA
v_gene: TRBV5-4
CDR3nt: TGTGCCAGCAGCTTGGGTGGACAGTCATGGGGCGAGCAGTACTTC
CDR3aa: CASSLGGQSWGEQYF

j_gene: TRBJ1-1
abundance: NA
d_gene: TRBD1
v_gene: TRBV4-3
CDR3nt: TGCGCCAGCAGCCAAATGTTACAGGGGGACACTGAAGCTTTCTTT
CDR3aa: CASSQMLQGDTEAFF

j_gene: TRBJ2-3
abundance: NA
d_gene: NA
v_gene: TRBV7-2
CDR3nt: TGTGCCAGCAGCTTAGGAGTGCCCAACACAGATACGCAGTATTTT
CDR3aa: CASSLGVPNTDTQYF

j_gene: TRBJ1-5
abundance: NA
d_gene: TRBD1
v_gene: TRBV6-2/TRBV6-3
CDR3nt: TGTGCCAGCAGCCGGATGCTAACAGGGGCTTCGAATCAGCCCCAGCATTTT
CDR3aa: CASSRMLTGASNQPQHF

j_gene: TRBJ1-1
abundance: NA
d_gene: TRBD1
v_gene: TRBV19
CDR3nt: TGTGCCAGTAGTAGGACAGGGGGTCCCCTAGTTTTT
CDR3aa: CASSRTGGPLVF

j_gene: TRBJ1-2
abundance: NA
d_gene: NA
v_gene: TRBV29-1
CDR3nt: TGCAGCGTCCTACCTAACTATGGCTACACCTTC
CDR3aa: CSVLPNYGYTF

j_gene: TRBJ2-7
abundance: medium-sized
d_gene: NA
v_gene: TRBV4-2
CDR3nt: TGTGCCAGCAGCCAAGGCCCCTCCCTTAGACAGAGAACCTACGAGCAGTACTTC
CDR3aa: CASSQGPSLRQRTYEQYF

j_gene: TRBJ1-5
abundance: NA
d_gene: NA
v_gene: TRBV6-2/TRBV6-3
CDR3nt: TGTGCCAGCAGCGCCGCCGGCAGGGCTAGCAATCAGCCCCAGCATTTT
CDR3aa: CASSAAGRASNQPQHF

j_gene: TRBJ2-1
abundance: NA
d_gene: TRBD2
v_gene: TRBV29-1
CDR3nt: TGCAGCGTCACCACCGGGGCTAGCGGAACGTACAATGAGCAGTTCTTC
CDR3aa: CSVTTGASGTYNEQFF

j_gene: TRBJ1-6
abundance: once
d_gene: NA
v_gene: TRBV10-1
CDR3nt: TGCGCCAGCAGCCGGGACTCTAGTTCACCCCTCCACTTT
CDR3aa: CASSRDSSSPLHF

j_gene: TRBJ1-2
abundance: NA
d_gene: NA
v_gene: TRBV19
CDR3nt: TGTGCCAGTAGTATCCTGCGGGACGGAGGAAATGGCTACACCTTC
CDR3aa: CASSILRDGGNGYTF

j_gene: TRBJ1-2
abundance: NA
d_gene: NA
v_gene: TRBV19
CDR3nt: TGTGCCAGTTATGATGACAGGTCTAACTATGGCTACACCTTC
CDR3aa: CASYDDRSNYGYTF

j_gene: TRBJ1-5
abundance: once
d_gene: NA
v_gene: TRBV28
CDR3nt: TGTGCCAGCACCCTAGGCCGTGGTAGAAGCAATCAGCCCCAGCATTTT
CDR3aa: CASTLGRGRSNQPQHF

j_gene: TRBJ2-2
abundance: NA
d_gene: TRBD1
v_gene: TRBV9
CDR3nt: TGTGCCAGCAGCCCAACCGACAGGGCGAGCGGGGAGCTGTTTTTT
CDR3aa: CASSPTDRASGELFF

j_gene: TRBJ2-3
abundance: NA
d_gene: TRBD1
v_gene: TRBV4-3
CDR3nt: TGCGCCAGCAGCCAAGACAACCAGGGGGCGGGAGATACGCAGTATTTT
CDR3aa: CASSQDNQGAGDTQYF

j_gene: TRBJ2-1
abundance: NA
d_gene: TRBD2
v_gene: TRBV9
CDR3nt: TGTGCCAGCAGCGTATCCCAGGACTCTAGCGGGAGGACGGACAATGAGCAGTTCTTC
CDR3aa: CASSVSQDSSGRTDNEQFF

j_gene: TRBJ2-1
abundance: NA
d_gene: NA
v_gene: TRBV7-3
CDR3nt: TGTGCCAGCAGCTTAACTGGGCAGGTCAGACATGAGCAGTTCTTC
CDR3aa: CASSLTGQVRHEQFF

j_gene: TRBJ1-1
abundance: NA
d_gene: NA
v_gene: TRBV6-6
CDR3nt: TGTGCCAGCAGTTACTCGTCACAGGGTTTCACTGAAGCTTTCTTT
CDR3aa: CASSYSSQGFTEAFF

j_gene: TRBJ1-1
abundance: NA
d_gene: TRBD1
v_gene: TRBV29-1
CDR3nt: TGCAGCGTTGTCAGGGGGACGGTGAACACTGAAGCTTTCTTT
CDR3aa: CSVVRGTVNTEAFF

j_gene: TRBJ2-5
abundance: once
d_gene: NA
v_gene: TRBV9
CDR3nt: TGTGCCAGCAGCGGTAGTGAGGCGAAAGAGACCCAGTACTTC
CDR3aa: CASSGSEAKETQYF

j_gene: TRBJ2-2
abundance: NA
d_gene: NA
v_gene: TRBV28
CDR3nt: TGTGCCAGCAGTCCGGAGACGGATAACACCGGGGAGCTGTTTTTT
CDR3aa: CASSPETDNTGELFF

j_gene: TRBJ1-6
abundance: NA
d_gene: TRBD1
v_gene: TRBV27
CDR3nt: TGTGCCAGCAGCCAAAGACGGGACAGCCATAATTCACCCCTCCACTTT
CDR3aa: CASSQRRDSHNSPLHF

j_gene: TRBJ1-3
abundance: NA
d_gene: NA
v_gene: TRBV5-6
CDR3nt: TGTGCCAGCAGCCCACGGGTACAAAACACCATATATTTT
CDR3aa: CASSPRVQNTIYF

j_gene: TRBJ2-7
abundance: once
d_gene: NA
v_gene: TRBV5-6
CDR3nt: TGTGCCAGCAGCCTAGCCCCGGGCGACAGGTACGAGCAGTACTTC
CDR3aa: CASSLAPGDRYEQYF

j_gene: TRBJ2-2
abundance: NA
d_gene: TRBD1
v_gene: TRBV7-8
CDR3nt: TGTGCCAGCAGCTTATACAGGGGGAACTCCGGGGAGCTGTTTTTT
CDR3aa: CASSLYRGNSGELFF

j_gene: TRBJ2-5
abundance: once
d_gene: NA
v_gene: TRBV7-3
CDR3nt: TGTGCCAGCAGCTTCGCGGGACGAGGGGAGACCCAGTACTTC
CDR3aa: CASSFAGRGETQYF

j_gene: TRBJ1-2
abundance: NA
d_gene: NA
v_gene: TRBV5-1
CDR3nt: TGCGCCAGCAGCCCACAGGACGCGGCATATGGCTACACCTTC
CDR3aa: CASSPQDAAYGYTF

j_gene: TRBJ2-3
abundance: NA
d_gene: TRBD2
v_gene: TRBV30
CDR3nt: TGTGCCTGGAGGAAAACTAGCGGGAGAACAGATACGCAGTATTTT
CDR3aa: CAWRKTSGRTDTQYF

j_gene: TRBJ1-6
abundance: NA
d_gene: NA
v_gene: TRBV20-1
CDR3nt: TGCAGTGCTAGTGATGGCCGGGGGTCACCCCTCCACTTT
CDR3aa: CSASDGRGSPLHF